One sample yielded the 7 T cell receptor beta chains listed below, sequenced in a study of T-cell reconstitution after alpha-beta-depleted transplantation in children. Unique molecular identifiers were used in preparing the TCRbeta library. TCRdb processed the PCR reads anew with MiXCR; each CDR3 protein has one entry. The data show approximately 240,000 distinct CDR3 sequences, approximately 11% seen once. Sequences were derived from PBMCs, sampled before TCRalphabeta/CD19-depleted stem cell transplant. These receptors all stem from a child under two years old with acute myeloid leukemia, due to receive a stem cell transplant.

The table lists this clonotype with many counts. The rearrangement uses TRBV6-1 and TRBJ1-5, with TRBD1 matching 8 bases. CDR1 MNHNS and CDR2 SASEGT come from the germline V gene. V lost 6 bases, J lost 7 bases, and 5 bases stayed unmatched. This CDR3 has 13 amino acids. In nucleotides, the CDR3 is TGTGCCAGCAGGCAGGGGGCGCGGCAGCCCCAGCATTTT. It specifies CASRQGARQPQHF.

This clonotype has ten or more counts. As DNA, the CDR3 is TGCGCCAGCAGCTTTCCGGGACAATCGAACACTGAAGCTTTCTTT. This codes for CASSFPGQSNTEAFF. The V and J genes are TRBV5-1 and TRBJ1-1; possibly TRBD1 for D (6 bases). The CDR3 is made up of 15 amino acids. Germline-derived CDR1 and CDR2 are SGHRS and YFSETQ. The V end lost 2 bases, the J end lost 1 base, and 12 bases lay between the germline ends.

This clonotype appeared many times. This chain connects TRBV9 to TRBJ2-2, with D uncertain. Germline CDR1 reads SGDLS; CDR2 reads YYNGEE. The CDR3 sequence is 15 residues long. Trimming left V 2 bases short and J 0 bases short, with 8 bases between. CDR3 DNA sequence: TGTGCCAGCAGCGTCGGTCGGTCGAACACCGGGGAGCTGTTTTTT. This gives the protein CASSVGRSNTGELFF.

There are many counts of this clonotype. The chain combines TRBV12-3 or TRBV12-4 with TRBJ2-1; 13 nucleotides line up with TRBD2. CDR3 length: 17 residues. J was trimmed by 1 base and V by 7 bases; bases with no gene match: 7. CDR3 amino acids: CASNGLAGEGSYNEQFF. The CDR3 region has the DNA TGTGCCAGCAACGGACTAGCGGGAGAAGGGTCCTACAATGAGCAGTTCTTC.

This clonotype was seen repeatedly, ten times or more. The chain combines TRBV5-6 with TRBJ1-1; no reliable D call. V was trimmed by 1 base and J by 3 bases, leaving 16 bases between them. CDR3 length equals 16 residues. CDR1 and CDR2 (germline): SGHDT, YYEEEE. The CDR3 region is CASSLWSSRSDTEAFF. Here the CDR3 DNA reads TGTGCCAGCAGCTTGTGGAGTTCCCGGTCGGACACTGAAGCTTTCTTT.

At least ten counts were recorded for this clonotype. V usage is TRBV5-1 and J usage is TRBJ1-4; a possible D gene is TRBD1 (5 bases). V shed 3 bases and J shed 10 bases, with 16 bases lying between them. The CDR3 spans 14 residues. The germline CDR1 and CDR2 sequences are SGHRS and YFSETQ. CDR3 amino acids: CASSYDDKGRKLFF. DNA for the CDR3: TGCGCCAGCAGCTACGACGACAAGGGGCGAAAACTGTTTTTT.

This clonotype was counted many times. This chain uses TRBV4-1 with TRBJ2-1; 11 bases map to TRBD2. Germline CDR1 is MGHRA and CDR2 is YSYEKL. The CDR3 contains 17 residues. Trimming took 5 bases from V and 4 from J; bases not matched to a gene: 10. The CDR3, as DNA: TGCGCCAGCAGCTCCCCCCAACTAGCGGGAGAGTACAATGAGCAGTTCTTC. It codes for CASSSPQLAGEYNEQFF.